This is a list of T cell receptor beta chains from one sample in a study of blood T cell repertoires in COVID-19. The method was immunoSEQ multiplex PCR; TCRdb's version includes in-frame clones alone and lacks a portion of them. The table records 210,000 or so clones, 70% to 90% of them present only once. The sequencing sample was made of peripheral blood. These receptors originate from a man aged 50 to 59 with acute or convalescent COVID-19. CDR3s include the opening cysteine and the closing phenylalanine or tryptophan. The D gene is left open where the match is weak. Part of the rows lack a size; the others show once, few, many or a class for expanded clones.

V gene	J gene	clone size	D gene	CDR3 DNA	CDR3 protein
TRBV2	TRBJ1-2	-	TRBD1	TGTGCCAGTTCACAGGGGGCGCATGGCTACACCTTC	CASSQGAHGYTF
TRBV11-3	TRBJ2-7	-	-	TGTGCCAGCAGCTTAACCAACGGCGAGCAGTACTTC	CASSLTNGEQYF
TRBV7-9	TRBJ1-1	-	-	TGTGCCAGCAGCGGCGGGCGGGGACTTGAAGCTTTCTTT	CASSGGRGLEAFF
TRBV11-1	TRBJ1-1	few	TRBD1	TGTGCCAGCAGCTTATCCCGACAGGGAGAAGCTTTCTTT	CASSLSRQGEAFF
TRBV6-2/TRBV6-3	TRBJ2-2	-	TRBD1	TGTGCCAGCAGCCAGGGGGCCGGGGAGCTGTTTTTT	CASSQGAGELFF
TRBV10-2	TRBJ1-2	-	-	TGCGCCAGCAGCCTACAGAGTAACTATGGCTACACCTTC	CASSLQSNYGYTF
TRBV7-7	TRBJ2-2	-	TRBD2	TGTGCCAGCAGCCAACAAGCGGGGGTCAACACCGGGGAGCTGTTTTTT	CASSQQAGVNTGELFF
TRBV11-3	TRBJ1-1	-	-	TGTGCCAGCAGCTTGGAGGCGGGCACTGAAGCTTTCTTT	CASSLEAGTEAFF
TRBV5-4	TRBJ2-1	-	TRBD2	TGTGCCAGCAGCTTGGTGCGGGGGGGGTACAATGAGCAGTTCTTC	CASSLVRGGYNEQFF
TRBV7-2	TRBJ1-2	-	TRBD1	TGTGCCAGCAGCTTAAGGGGGCAGGGAAGAGGCTACACCTTC	CASSLRGQGRGYTF
TRBV11-3	TRBJ2-1	few	TRBD2	TGTGCCAGCAGCTTGGGGGCTAGCGGGGGGTACAATGAGCAGTTCTTC	CASSLGASGGYNEQFF
TRBV4-1	TRBJ2-2	-	TRBD1	TGCGCCAGCAGCCAGTCCTCCACAGGGGGCGGGGAGCTGTTTTTT	CASSQSSTGGGELFF
TRBV4-2	TRBJ2-3	-	-	TGTGCCAGCAGGCCGGGCGGAGGGGGCCTAGATACGCAGTATTTT	CASRPGGGGLDTQYF
TRBV3-1/TRBV3-2	TRBJ1-1	-	TRBD1	TGTGCCAGCAGACCTTACAACAGGGGTGGTACTGAAGCTTTCTTT	CASRPYNRGGTEAFF
TRBV19	TRBJ1-2	few	TRBD1	TGTGCCAGTAGTATGGGCAGGGGGAGTCTCTATGGCTACACCTTC	CASSMGRGSLYGYTF
TRBV5-1	TRBJ1-2	-	-	TGCGCCAGCGGGGACATGACCTGGGGCTACACCTTC	CASGDMTWGYTF
TRBV7-9	TRBJ1-3	-	-	TGTGCCAGCAGCCACCGGGGGTTGGGAAACACCATATATTTT	CASSHRGLGNTIYF
TRBV5-6	TRBJ1-1	-	-	TGTGCCAGCAGCTCTAGGCCGAACACTGAAGCTTTCTTT	CASSSRPNTEAFF
TRBV20-1	TRBJ2-5	-	-	TGCAGTGCTAGTGTGCCGGGGGAGACCCAGTACTTC	CSASVPGETQYF
TRBV7-8	TRBJ2-5	-	TRBD1	TGTGCCAGCAGCCCCCGGACAGGTAGCCTGCGAGAGACCCAGTACTTC	CASSPRTGSLRETQYF
TRBV29-1	TRBJ2-7	-	TRBD1	TGCAGCGCCAGGGACAGGGAAGTTTCCTACGAGCAGTACTTC	CSARDREVSYEQYF
TRBV19	TRBJ2-5	-	TRBD2	TGTGCCAGTAGTATAAGCGGGGGGCGGGAGACCCAGTACTTC	CASSISGGRETQYF
TRBV7-9	TRBJ1-1	-	-	TGTGCCAGCAGCTTAGTGTCGCTACAGGGCGCGATGAACACTGAAGCTTTCTTT	CASSLVSLQGAMNTEAFF
TRBV3-1/TRBV3-2	TRBJ1-1	-	TRBD1	TGTGCCAGCAGCAAACGGGACAGCGGAAACACTGAAGCTTTCTTT	CASSKRDSGNTEAFF
TRBV6-5	TRBJ1-2	-	-	TGTGCCAGCAGTCCGTACCAACAGGGTCTGGATGGCTACACCTTC	CASSPYQQGLDGYTF
TRBV6-1	TRBJ1-5	-	-	TGTGCCAGCAGTGAAGCACGGGGATCCGCTCAGCCCCAGCATTTT	CASSEARGSAQPQHF
TRBV6-1	TRBJ2-2	-	TRBD1	TGTGCCAGCAGTGATTGGACAGGGCGGGACACCGGGGAGCTGTTTTTT	CASSDWTGRDTGELFF
TRBV11-2	TRBJ1-2	-	-	TGTGCCAGCAGCTCCCTACGCGGGAGAAGGAGGGACTATGGCTACACCTTC	CASSSLRGRRRDYGYTF
TRBV7-9	TRBJ1-1	-	-	TGTGCCAGCAGCCCCCGGCTCCCCGGGGGAAGCACTGAAGCTTTCTTT	CASSPRLPGGSTEAFF
TRBV5-5	TRBJ1-1	-	TRBD1	TGTGCCAGCAGCTTGGACCCAGGGGGCGTCATTGAAGCTTTCTTT	CASSLDPGGVIEAFF
TRBV30	TRBJ1-2	-	-	TGTGCCTGGAGCCCTCGACAGGCGGGCTATGGCTACACCTTC	CAWSPRQAGYGYTF
TRBV19	TRBJ1-1	few	TRBD1	TGTGCCAGTAGTCCCCAGGGGGAGGCTAACACTGAAGCTTTCTTT	CASSPQGEANTEAFF
TRBV27	TRBJ1-1	-	-	TGTGCCAGCAGTGGCCCCGGGAACCTTGAAGCTTTCTTT	CASSGPGNLEAFF
TRBV7-2	TRBJ2-1	-	TRBD2	TGTGCCAGCAGCCCGGGGCGGGGGAGGAGAAATGAGCAGTTCTTC	CASSPGRGRRNEQFF
TRBV29-1	TRBJ2-3	-	TRBD2	TGCAGCGTTGAGGGGCTAGCGGGGGGCACAGATACGCAGTATTTT	CSVEGLAGGTDTQYF
TRBV30	TRBJ1-5	-	-	TGTGCCTGGAGTTCCCTAGGAAATCAGCCCCAGCATTTT	CAWSSLGNQPQHF
TRBV5-1	TRBJ2-3	-	-	TGCGCCAGCAGCTTGGGGAGGACAGATACGCAGTATTTT	CASSLGRTDTQYF
TRBV4-1	TRBJ2-1	few	TRBD1	TGCGCCAGCAGCCAAGATCTGGGGGACAGGGGGCGCAATGAGCAGTTCTTC	CASSQDLGDRGRNEQFF
TRBV18	TRBJ2-3	-	TRBD2	TGTGCCAGCTCAACGACTAGCGGGGGATACACAGATACGCAGTATTTT	CASSTTSGGYTDTQYF
TRBV11-2	TRBJ1-4	-	TRBD1	TGTGCCAGCAGCGGGACAGGAACCAACAATGAAAAACTGTTTTTT	CASSGTGTNNEKLFF
TRBV6-5	TRBJ1-2	-	-	TGTGCCAGCAGTCACAAAGCTAACTATGGCTACACCTTC	CASSHKANYGYTF
TRBV27	TRBJ1-1	once	TRBD1	TGTGCCAGCAGTTTATCGAACAGGGGGGATCCTGAAGCTTTCTTT	CASSLSNRGDPEAFF
TRBV5-4	TRBJ2-5	-	TRBD1	TGTGCCAGCAGCTTGGTCGGGGACAGACTCGAGGGCCAGTACTTC	CASSLVGDRLEGQYF
TRBV5-1	TRBJ1-1	-	TRBD1	TGCGCCAGCAGCTTCCTACAGGGGGTAGGCACTGAAGCTTTCTTT	CASSFLQGVGTEAFF
TRBV5-1	TRBJ2-7	-	TRBD2	TGCGCCAGCAGCCTACTAGCGGACTACGAGCAGTACTTC	CASSLLADYEQYF
TRBV2	TRBJ1-5	-	-	TGTGCCAGCAGTGAATTTTATAGCAATCAGCCCCAGCATTTT	CASSEFYSNQPQHF
TRBV5-6	TRBJ1-2	-	-	TGTGCCAGCAGCCCCCAAGGGACACTCTTCAACTATGGCTACACCTTC	CASSPQGTLFNYGYTF
TRBV7-9	TRBJ1-1	-	-	TGTGCCAGCAGCTTAGCGGGGGGGAGCACTGAAGCTTTCTTT	CASSLAGGSTEAFF
TRBV10-1	TRBJ1-3	-	-	TGCGCCAGCAGTGAGTACGGTTCGCCAGGAAACACCATATATTTT	CASSEYGSPGNTIYF
TRBV5-4	TRBJ1-2	-	-	TGTGCCAGCAGCTCCCCCCAGGGGACGGGTGGCTACACCTTC	CASSSPQGTGGYTF
TRBV6-5	TRBJ1-6	-	TRBD1	TGTGCCACAAAGGGGACAGGGACTTCACCCCTCCACTTT	CATKGTGTSPLHF